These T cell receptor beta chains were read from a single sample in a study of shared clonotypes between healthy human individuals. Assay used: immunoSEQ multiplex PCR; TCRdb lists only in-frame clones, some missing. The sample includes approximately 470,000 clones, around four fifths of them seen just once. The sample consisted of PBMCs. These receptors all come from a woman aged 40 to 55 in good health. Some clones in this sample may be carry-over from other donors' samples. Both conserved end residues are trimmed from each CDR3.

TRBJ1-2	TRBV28	ASSLGQGYGYT
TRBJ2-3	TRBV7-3	ASSLRAGGPADTQY
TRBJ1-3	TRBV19	ASSNDRSSGNTIY
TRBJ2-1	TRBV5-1	ASGLQSSYNEQF
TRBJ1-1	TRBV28	ASSLQNTEAF
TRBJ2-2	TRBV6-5	ASTRDSLGGELF
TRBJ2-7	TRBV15	ATSHRTGTGGDEQY
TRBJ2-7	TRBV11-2	ASSSLAGSAYEQY
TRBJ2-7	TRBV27	ASSPGQPVIPYEQY
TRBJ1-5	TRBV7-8	ASSLEAAGTGGNQPQH
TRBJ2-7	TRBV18	ASSPGQNEQY
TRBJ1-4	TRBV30	AWSTRGHGKLF
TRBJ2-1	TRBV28	ASYLAGAYNEQF
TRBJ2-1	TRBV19	ASSIPGTGYYNEQF
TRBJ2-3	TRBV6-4	ASSDKGEATDTQY
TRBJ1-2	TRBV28	ASSDRGYGYT